This T cell receptor beta chain originates from a study of blood T cell repertoires in COVID-19 (dated by TCRdb to 2020 to 2021). Study-wide context: Samples covering the acute and convalescent phases of COVID-19 were provided by collaborators in the United States, Italy and Spain. The prospective study material was composed of cDNA or gDNA derived from T cells, B-cell-depleted T cells, or PBMCs. Subjects who had been exposed to COVID-19, were actively infected with it, or had recovered from it provided the deeply sampled blood TCRbeta repertoires that made up the dataset. A freely available public database, intended as a resource for researchers studying the immune response to SARS-CoV-2, is where the repertoires were released. The samples were drawn from two sources: the first 160 participants of the ongoing ImmuneRACE study, and approximately 1,300 subjects contributed by 6 global collaborators. A de-identified subject ID, COVID-19 status, age in years and sex were almost always included in the sample metadata. Where available, HLA class I and class II types were taken from metadata supplied by the sample provider and were not determined by assay-based typing.

What the research found in general, with its limitations: Clinical and demographic metadata were provided uncurated, with the amount varying by source and participant.

Collaborating institutions collected whole blood in K2EDTA tubes following their own protocols. For TCRbeta analysis, collaborators shipped samples as frozen whole blood, isolated PBMCs, or DNA extracted from either of those sample types. Points on this clone: Its antigen specificity is not known. It has no much larger one-base neighbor in the sample; base qualities were not kept.

The CDR3 measures 15 amino acids from cysteine to phenylalanine. Just CDR3 DNA is preserved here, 45 bases in frame from base 1. Trimming at the junction amounts to 3 bases on V and 0 bases on J, and the germline ends lie 12 bases apart. The germline V gene (reference sequence) gives CDR1 as LNHDA and CDR2 as SQIVND. TCRbeta CDR3 regions were amplified from genomic DNA by means of the immunoSEQ Assay, a bias-controlled multiplex PCR. In the source study's methods: Nucleated cell counts per sample were estimated from amplification of reference gene primers within the assay. To quantify the absolute abundance of each unique TCRbeta CDR3 rearrangement, sequence reads were collapsed and filtered. For each sample, productive Simpson clonality was calculated by taking the square root of Simpson's diversity index across productive rearrangements. What TCRdb holds here is the immuneACCESS table cut down to in-frame rearrangements. Part of the clones is not present; checked against another copy, under half of the missing clones reflect an unresolved V gene, and the others are unexplained. The V and J calls and clone size come from that table; D and trimming were worked out from the DNA. The sample contains 160,000 or so clones, roughly 90% of them found a single time. Approximately 3% of the sample goes to the ten largest clones.

The sequence is built from TRBV19 and TRBJ2-7, with a tentative D gene TRBD2 over 6 matching bases. The clonotype comes from a man between 60 and 70 years old with acute or convalescent COVID-19. The specimen sequenced was peripheral blood. The CDR3 protein sequence reads: CASSMGGTASYEQYF. Read as DNA, the sequence is TGTGCCAGTAGTATGGGCGGGACTGCCTCCTACGAGCAGTACTTC.